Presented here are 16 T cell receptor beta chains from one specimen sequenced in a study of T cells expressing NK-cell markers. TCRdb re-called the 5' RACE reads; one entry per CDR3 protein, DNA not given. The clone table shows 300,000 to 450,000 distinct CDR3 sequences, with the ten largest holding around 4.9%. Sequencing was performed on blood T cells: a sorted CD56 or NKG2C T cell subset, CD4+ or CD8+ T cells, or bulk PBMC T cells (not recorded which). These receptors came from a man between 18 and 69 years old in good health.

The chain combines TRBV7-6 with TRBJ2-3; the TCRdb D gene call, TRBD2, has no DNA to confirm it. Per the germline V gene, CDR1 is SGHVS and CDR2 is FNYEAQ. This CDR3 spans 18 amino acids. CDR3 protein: CASSPVTGGLAGSYTQYF.

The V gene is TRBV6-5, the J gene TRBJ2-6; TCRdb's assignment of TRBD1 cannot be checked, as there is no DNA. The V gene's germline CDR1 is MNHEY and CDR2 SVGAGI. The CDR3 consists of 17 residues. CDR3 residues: CASSYSLGAAGANVLTF.

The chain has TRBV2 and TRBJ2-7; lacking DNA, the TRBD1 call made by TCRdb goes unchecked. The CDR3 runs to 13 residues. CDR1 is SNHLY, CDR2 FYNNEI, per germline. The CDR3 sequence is CASSGATPRRQYF.

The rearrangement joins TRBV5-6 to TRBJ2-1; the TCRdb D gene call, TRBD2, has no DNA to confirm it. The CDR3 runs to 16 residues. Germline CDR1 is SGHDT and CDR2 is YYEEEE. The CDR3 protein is CASSLNSGGSYNEQFF. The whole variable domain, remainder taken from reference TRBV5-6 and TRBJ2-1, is DAGVTQSPTHLIKTRGQQVTLRCSPKSGHDTVSWYQQALGQGPQFIFQYYEEEERQRGNFPDRFSGHQFPNYSSELNVNALLLGDSALYLCASSLNSGGSYNEQFFGPGTRLTVL.

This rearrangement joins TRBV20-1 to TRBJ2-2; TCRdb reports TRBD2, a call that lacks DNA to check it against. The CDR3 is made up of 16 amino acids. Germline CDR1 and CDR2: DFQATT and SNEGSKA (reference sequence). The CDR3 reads CSARDSRDYNTGELFF.

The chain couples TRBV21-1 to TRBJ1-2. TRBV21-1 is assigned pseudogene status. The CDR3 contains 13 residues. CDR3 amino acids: CASSKGSVSGYTF.

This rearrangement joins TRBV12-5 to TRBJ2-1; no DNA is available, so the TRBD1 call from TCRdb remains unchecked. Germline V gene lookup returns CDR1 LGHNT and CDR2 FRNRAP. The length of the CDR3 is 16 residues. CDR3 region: CASGLARQGEYNEQFF.

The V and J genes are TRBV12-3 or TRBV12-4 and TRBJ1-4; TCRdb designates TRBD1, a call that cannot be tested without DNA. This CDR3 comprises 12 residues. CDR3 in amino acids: CASSPGLEALFF.

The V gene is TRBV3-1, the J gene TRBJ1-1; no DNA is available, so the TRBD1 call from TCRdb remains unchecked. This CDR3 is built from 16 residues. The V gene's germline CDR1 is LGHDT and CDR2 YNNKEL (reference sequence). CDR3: CASSRTGAILNTEAFF.

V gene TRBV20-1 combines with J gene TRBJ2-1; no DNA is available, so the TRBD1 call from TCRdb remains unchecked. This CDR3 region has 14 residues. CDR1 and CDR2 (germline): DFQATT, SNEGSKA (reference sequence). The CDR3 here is CSARIGRGYNEQFF.

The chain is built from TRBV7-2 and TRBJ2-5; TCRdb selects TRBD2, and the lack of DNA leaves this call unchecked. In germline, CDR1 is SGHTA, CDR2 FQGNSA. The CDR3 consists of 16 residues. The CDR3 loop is CASSLQRAGLQETQYF.

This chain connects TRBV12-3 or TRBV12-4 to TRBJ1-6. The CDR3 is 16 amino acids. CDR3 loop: CASSLSAAWSNSPLHF.

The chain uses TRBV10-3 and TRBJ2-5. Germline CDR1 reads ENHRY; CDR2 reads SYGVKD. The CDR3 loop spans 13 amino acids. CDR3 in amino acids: CAGQERPQETQYF.

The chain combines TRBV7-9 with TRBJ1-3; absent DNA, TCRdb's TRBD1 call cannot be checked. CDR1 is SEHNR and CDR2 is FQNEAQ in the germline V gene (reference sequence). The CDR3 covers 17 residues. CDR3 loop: CASSHRQPANSGNTIYF.

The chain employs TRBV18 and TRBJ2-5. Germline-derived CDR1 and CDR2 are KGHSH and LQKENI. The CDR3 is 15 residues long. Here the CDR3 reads CASSPLNEPKETQYF.

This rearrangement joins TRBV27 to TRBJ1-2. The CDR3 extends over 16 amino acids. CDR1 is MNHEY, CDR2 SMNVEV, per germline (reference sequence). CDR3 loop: CASSLRSGRDFYGYTF.